What follows describes a single TCR beta chain. Its specificity is not known. Measured with immunoSEQ multiplex PCR; TCRdb has only the in-frame clones, and not every one. Seen here are approximately 79,000 clones, around 90% observed once, and the top ten hold roughly 2.5%. This sample stems from a study of OX40 agonist ivuxolimab in advanced cancers. Study information: Ivuxolimab was delivered to patients intravenously every 2 weeks at doses spanning 0.01 to 10 mg/kg. Partial responses were seen in three patients, one with hepatocellular carcinoma and two with cutaneous melanoma.

This CDR3 is 13 amino acids long. The germline V and J ends were trimmed by 7 bases and 0 bases, with 7 bases remaining between them. Germline-derived CDR1 and CDR2 are MNHEY and SVGAGI. Study conclusions and caveats: Expanded clones were, on average, more numerous among CD8+ T cells than CD4+. With doses of 0.1 to 3.0 mg/kg, CD4+ and CD8+ blood T cells had undergone clonal expansion by week 6.

The V gene is TRBV6-5, the J gene TRBJ2-1; D is ambiguous. The receptor was isolated from an adult with an advanced solid tumor such as melanoma, head and neck, liver or kidney cancer. This specimen consisted of CD4+ or CD8+ T cells sorted from blood, obtained in a trial of the OX40 agonist ivuxolimab. The CDR3 nucleotides read TGTGCCAGCACTGGTAGCTCCTACAATGAGCAGTTCTTC. As protein: CASTGSSYNEQFF.